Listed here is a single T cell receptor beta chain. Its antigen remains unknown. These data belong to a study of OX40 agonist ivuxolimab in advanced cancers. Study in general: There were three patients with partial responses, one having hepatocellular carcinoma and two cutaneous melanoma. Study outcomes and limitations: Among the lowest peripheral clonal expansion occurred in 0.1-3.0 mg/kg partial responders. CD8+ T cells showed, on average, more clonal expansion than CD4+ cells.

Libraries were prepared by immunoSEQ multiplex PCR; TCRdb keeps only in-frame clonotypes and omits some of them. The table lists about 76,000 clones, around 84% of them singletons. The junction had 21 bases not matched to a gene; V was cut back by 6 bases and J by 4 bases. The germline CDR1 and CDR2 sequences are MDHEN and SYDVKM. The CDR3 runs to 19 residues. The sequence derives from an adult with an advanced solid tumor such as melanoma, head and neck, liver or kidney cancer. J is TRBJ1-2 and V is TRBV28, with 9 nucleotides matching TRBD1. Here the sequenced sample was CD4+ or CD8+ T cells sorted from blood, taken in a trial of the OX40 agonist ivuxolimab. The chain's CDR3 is CASSLTSGTGRSEVYGYTF. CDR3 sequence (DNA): TGTGCCAGCAGCTTAACAAGCGGGACAGGGCGATCAGAGGTCTATGGCTACACCTTC.